This T cell receptor (beta chain) was documented in a study of blood T cells in healthy people across ages. About the study: For every two T cells, template switching captured about one barcoded beta molecule. Points from the study as a whole: TCR beta diversity per million T cells fell roughly linearly with age. Diversity figures derived from one million T cells were judged to underestimate the true value.

The CDR3 runs 13 residues. Per germline, CDR1 MNHEY and CDR2 SVGAGI. Through a sample-barcoded 5' primer and a J-beta primer mix, a second PCR was run for roughly 6 to 12 cycles. TCRdb passed the 5' RACE reads through MiXCR, listing each CDR3 protein once. The repertoire holds 800,000 to 950,000 distinct CDR3 sequences, about 36% seen once, with roughly 13% in the top ten. Notes on this clonotype: The antigen is undetermined. Compared with germline, one end of the junction differs, possibly owing to a read error.

The chain uses TRBV6-5 and TRBJ1-2; possible D gene TRBD1, 6 bases. The sample taken for sequencing was blood. This TCR came from a man between 18 and 29 years old in good health. The CDR3 is CASSPGTFGGCTF. CDR3 nucleotide sequence: TGTGCCAGCAGTCCCGGGACATTCGGTGGCTGCACCTTC.